This T cell receptor (beta chain) was sequenced for a study of T cells in narcolepsy. The table came from immunoSEQ multiplex PCR; TCRdb's copy has only in-frame clones and leaves some out. Of 25,000 or so clones detected, over 75% appear once; the ten largest clones hold roughly 10%. This clone has only one observation. Germline values: CDR1 MNHNS, CDR2 SASEGT. V was trimmed by 6 bases and J by 1 base, leaving 9 bases between them. This CDR3 contains 13 residues. Material for sequencing was memory (CD45RA-) CD4+ T cells from blood. This receptor was obtained from a human donor in good health. J is TRBJ1-1 and V is TRBV6-1, with D possibly being TRBD1 (5 bases). CDR3 in DNA: TGTGCCAGCAGGCTTACAGGGAACACTGAAGCTTTCTTT. This encodes CASRLTGNTEAFF.